Listed below are T cell receptor beta chains from one sample, sequenced in a study of monozygotic twins with inflammatory bowel disease. From its re-call of the 5' RACE reads, TCRdb lists each CDR3 protein once, without DNA. The sample totals around 450,000 distinct CDR3 sequences; its top ten clones hold 2% to 3%. The sequencing input was blood. Every receptor here comes from a human donor with ulcerative colitis or Crohn's disease, or a healthy co-twin of an affected twin (not recorded which). The CDR3 runs from the conserved cysteine through the conserved F or W. A clone size is listed for some rows: how often the clone was seen (once, few, many), or a class if it is expanded.

clone_size	v_call	cdr3_length	j_call	cdr3_aa
.	TRBV7-2	12	TRBJ2-3	CASSLFGDTQYF
.	TRBV29-1	16	TRBJ2-1	CSVEKLGTGVSNEQFF
.	TRBV7-2	13	TRBJ2-7	CASSSSSGTEQYF
.	TRBV7-2	17	TRBJ2-7	CASSLAIGGTSAYEQYF
.	TRBV28	16	TRBJ2-7	CASSLFLGQIPYEQYF
.	TRBV30	13	TRBJ1-3	CAWATLSGNTIYF
.	TRBV5-1	14	TRBJ1-4	CASSIQGPNEKLFF
.	TRBV5-1	15	TRBJ2-2	CASSFAITNTGELFF
.	TRBV11-2	11	TRBJ2-1	CASTAGGSQFF
.	TRBV2	11	TRBJ2-5	CASTNYETQYF
.	TRBV7-3	14	TRBJ2-3	CASSSTGGADTQYF
.	TRBV12-3/TRBV12-4	12	TRBJ1-1	CATLTGDTEAFF
.	TRBV5-1	13	TRBJ1-1	CASSSSMNTEAFF
.	TRBV7-2	13	TRBJ2-3	CASSQGLAGGCLF
.	TRBV10-3	13	TRBJ2-1	CAISLQGSNEQFF
.	TRBV18	14	TRBJ2-1	CASSPPSGGYEQFF
.	TRBV12-3/TRBV12-4	14	TRBJ2-5	CASRRDNLQETQYF
.	TRBV5-1	12	TRBJ2-1	CASSFTGREQFF
.	TRBV7-2	16	TRBJ2-3	CASSFAGLAGSDTQYF
.	TRBV4-1	17	TRBJ2-3	CASSQPGLAGLTDTQYF
.	TRBV19	14	TRBJ2-7	CASRLQGGPYEQYF
.	TRBV7-2	14	TRBJ2-7	CASSLGAVSYEQYF
.	TRBV5-5	16	TRBJ1-4	CASSPDLLLANEKLFF
.	TRBV2	19	TRBJ2-6	CASSRMHSPSSSGANVLTF
.	TRBV12-3/TRBV12-4	14	TRBJ1-1	CASRDDTLNTEAFF
.	TRBV18	16	TRBJ1-4	CASSWFQSDEGEKLFF
.	TRBV20-1	13	TRBJ2-1	CSATRGTYNEQFF
.	TRBV19	13	TRBJ1-1	CASTGDLGAEAFF
medium-sized	TRBV29-1	16	TRBJ1-2	CSVTGTGGEDNYGYTF
.	TRBV7-9	15	TRBJ2-3	CASSTGQGNTDTQYF
.	TRBV12-3/TRBV12-4	14	TRBJ2-7	CASSFGGGPGEQYF
.	TRBV20-1	15	TRBJ2-7	CSATSRDIPSYEQYF
.	TRBV15	13	TRBJ2-7	CATSQGEAYEQYF
.	TRBV30	14	TRBJ2-2	CAWKWDTDTGELFF
.	TRBV18	14	TRBJ2-7	CASSPTPVFYEQYF
.	TRBV7-9	14	TRBJ2-5	CASSLGLGVETQYF
.	TRBV7-2	15	TRBJ2-3	CASSLFAGAIDTQYF
.	TRBV20-1	15	TRBJ1-3	CSASDTSYSGNTIYF
.	TRBV30	13	TRBJ1-1	CAWSGQGNAEAFF
.	TRBV5-1	13	TRBJ1-1	CAGSLVTQSEAFF
.	TRBV7-9	14	TRBJ2-4	CASSLGDSGDIQYF
.	TRBV12-3/TRBV12-4	15	TRBJ1-1	CASSLPKGEGTEAFF
.	TRBV6-6	13	TRBJ1-1	CPSSPIMNTEAFF
.	TRBV5-4	14	TRBJ2-7	CASSSPGQGTEQYF
.	TRBV7-7	14	TRBJ2-2	CASSPLQGAGELFF
.	TRBV27	14	TRBJ1-6	CASSQGVANSPLHF
.	TRBV10-3	12	TRBJ2-3	CATGELLDTQYF
.	TRBV11-2	17	TRBJ1-5	CASSFDRGLEDNQPQHF
.	TRBV5-5	14	TRBJ2-3	CASSLALSKDTQYF
.	TRBV5-5	14	TRBJ2-7	CASSLEVNPYEQYF
.	TRBV5-6	16	TRBJ2-1	CASSLAFGDYHNEQFF
.	TRBV29-1	14	TRBJ2-5	CSVVGLAGVETQYF
.	TRBV5-1	15	TRBJ2-7	CASSLRTSGRDEQYF
.	TRBV4-1	13	TRBJ2-7	CASSQDMTYEQYF
.	TRBV7-9	17	TRBJ1-1	CASSPGGKDRGRPEAFF